This T cell receptor beta chain was sequenced for a study of T cell repertoires in cytomegalovirus infection. Study-wide context: Public TCR beta signatures indicated both CMV infection and matching HLA type.

In regard to this clonotype: No antigen is known for it.

TCRdb recomputed calls from the reads with MiXCR, one row per CDR3 protein. This table holds 150,000 to 200,000 distinct CDR3 sequences, around an eighth found once. The V gene lost 2 bases and the J gene lost 4 bases, with 10 bases spanning the gap. Germline V lookup: CDR1 KGHDR, CDR2 SFDVKD. CDR3 length: 14 residues. Findings and limits, study-wide: Ex vivo, HLA-C-restricted CMV-specific TCR beta clonotypes prevailed over the rest of the response.

Material: PBMCs. This TCR was sampled from a human donor in good health (CMV status not recorded). Some clones in this sample may be carry-over from other donors' samples. The chain employs TRBV24-1 and TRBJ1-1; D gene unclear. CDR3 loop: CATSDSGRPTEAFF. For the CDR3, the DNA is TGTGCCACCAGTGATTCCGGACGCCCCACTGAAGCTTTCTTT.